The present T cell receptor (beta chain) was sequenced within a study of cytomegalovirus exposure and HLA in healthy donors. The study, taken as a whole, reports: Beyond CMV serostatus, there was no information to go on about immune exposure. TCR beta chains numbering 164 were designated cytomegalovirus-associated.

A word on this clone: Its antigen is still unknown.

The CDR3 extends over 16 amino acids. Trimming removed 2 bases from V and 4 bases from J, with 16 bases in between. The PCR ran on 60 Vbeta and 13 Jbeta primers. Using immunoSEQ multiplex PCR, the repertoire was profiled, and TCRdb retains in-frame clones only, with some absent. The profile shows some 71,000 clones, around 76% of them singletons. This sequence was found in a man in his late teens or twenties in good health and CMV-seronegative. The gene calls are TRBV5-3 and TRBJ1-3, with no clear D. TRBV5-3 is an open reading frame whose function is uncertain. Sequenced input: PBMCs. In nucleotides, the CDR3 is TGTGCCAGAAGCTTTAGACCCCGACAATTAGGAAACACCATATATTTT. Its protein is CARSFRPRQLGNTIYF.